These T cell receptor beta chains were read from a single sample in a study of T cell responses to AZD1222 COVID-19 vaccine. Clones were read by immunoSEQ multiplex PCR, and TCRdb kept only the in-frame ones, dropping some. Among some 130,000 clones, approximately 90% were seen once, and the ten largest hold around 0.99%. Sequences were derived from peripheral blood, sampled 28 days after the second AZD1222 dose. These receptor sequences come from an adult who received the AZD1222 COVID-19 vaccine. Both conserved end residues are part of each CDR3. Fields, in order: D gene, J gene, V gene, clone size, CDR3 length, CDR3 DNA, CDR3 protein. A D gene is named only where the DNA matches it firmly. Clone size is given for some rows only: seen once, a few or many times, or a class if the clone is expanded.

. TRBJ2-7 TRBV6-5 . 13 TGTGCCAGCAGTTACTCGGGAGAGAACGAGCAGTACTTC CASSYSGENEQYF
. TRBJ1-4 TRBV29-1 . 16 TGCAGCGTTGGGGGACCGGGCGGCGAAACTAATGAAAAACTGTTTTTT CSVGGPGGETNEKLFF
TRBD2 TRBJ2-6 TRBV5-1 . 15 TGCGCCAGCAGTCTAGCGGGAGCCGGGGCCAACGTCCTGACTTTC CASSLAGAGANVLTF
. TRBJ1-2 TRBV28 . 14 TGTGCCAGCCGTAGGGCAGCTTCAAACTATGGCTACACCTTC CASRRAASNYGYTF
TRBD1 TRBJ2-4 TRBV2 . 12 TGTGCCAGCAGGGGGGACAGGGAGATTCAGTACTTC CASRGDREIQYF
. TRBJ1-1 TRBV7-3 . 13 TGTGCCAGCAGCTTAACGGGCAGGGGAGTGGCTTTCTTT CASSLTGRGVAFF
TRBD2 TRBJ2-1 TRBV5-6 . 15 TGTGCCAGCAGCTTACCTAGCGGGAGCTACAATGAGCAGTTCTTC CASSLPSGSYNEQFF
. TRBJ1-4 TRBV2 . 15 TGTGCCAGCACGACGGCTCCACTATCTAATGAAAAACTGTTTTTT CASTTAPLSNEKLFF
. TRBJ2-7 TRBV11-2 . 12 TGTGCCAGCAGTCTAGGGCTAAACGAGCAGTACTTC CASSLGLNEQYF
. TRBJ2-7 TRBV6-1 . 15 TGTGCCAGCAGTGAAGGGGGGGGCCCCCCCTACGAGCAGTACTTC CASSEGGGPPYEQYF
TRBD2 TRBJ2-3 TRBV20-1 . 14 TGCAGTGCTAGTTCGGCGGGAGTCACAGATACGCAGTATTTT CSASSAGVTDTQYF
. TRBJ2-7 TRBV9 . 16 TGTGCCAGCAGCGTAGGGTTTGGGGGGCAAAGCTACGAGCAGTACTTC CASSVGFGGQSYEQYF
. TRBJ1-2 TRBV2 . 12 TGTGCCAGCATCTGGGGCTCAAGCGGCTACACCTTC CASIWGSSGYTF
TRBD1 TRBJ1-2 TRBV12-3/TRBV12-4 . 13 TGTGCCAGCAGTCCTACGACAGGGTATGGCTACACCTTC CASSPTTGYGYTF
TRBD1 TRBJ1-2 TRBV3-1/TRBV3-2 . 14 TGTGCCAGCAGCCCCGGGACAGGAAACTATGGCTACACCTTC CASSPGTGNYGYTF
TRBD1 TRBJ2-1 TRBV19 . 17 TGTGCCAGTAGTATAGATGTTGAACAGGGGGCGGCCAATGAGCAGTTCTTC CASSIDVEQGAANEQFF
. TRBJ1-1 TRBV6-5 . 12 TGTGCCAGCAGACTCTTGGGGACAGAAGCTTTCTTT CASRLLGTEAFF
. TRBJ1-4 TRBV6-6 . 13 TGTGCCAGCAGTTACCAGGGAGATGAAAAACTGTTTTTT CASSYQGDEKLFF
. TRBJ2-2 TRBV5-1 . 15 TGCGCCAGCAGCTTGGGGGGGACCTACACCGGGGAGCTGTTTTTT CASSLGGTYTGELFF
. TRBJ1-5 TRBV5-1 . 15 TGCGCCAGCAGCCCGTCGGACAGTAGCAATCAGCCCCAGCATTTT CASSPSDSSNQPQHF
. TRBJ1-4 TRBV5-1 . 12 TGCGCCAGCAAGGGCTCTAATGAAAAACTGTTTTTT CASKGSNEKLFF
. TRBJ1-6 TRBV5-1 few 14 TGCGCCAGCTCCGCTGGGTACGCTTCTTCACCCCTCCACTTT CASSAGYASSPLHF
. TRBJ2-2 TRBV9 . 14 TGTGCCAGCAGCTCCACGGGCAACCCCGGGGAGCTGTTTTTT CASSSTGNPGELFF
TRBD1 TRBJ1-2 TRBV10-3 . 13 TGTGCCACCCAGGGACAGGGGGTTGATGGCTACACCTTC CATQGQGVDGYTF
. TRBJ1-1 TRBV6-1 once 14 TGTGCCAGCAGTGAAGCACTCCGGGACACTGAAGCTTTCTTT CASSEALRDTEAFF
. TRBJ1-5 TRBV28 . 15 TGTGCCAGCAGTTTAGGATCCATGGGCAATCAGCCCCAGCATTTT CASSLGSMGNQPQHF
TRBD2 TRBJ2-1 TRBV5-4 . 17 TGTGCCAGCAGCTTGGATGTCGGGGGAGGGCCCTCGAATGAGCAGTTCTTC CASSLDVGGGPSNEQFF
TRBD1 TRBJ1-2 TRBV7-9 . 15 TGTGCCAGCAGCTTGGGGACAGGGCTTGACTATGGCTACACCTTC CASSLGTGLDYGYTF
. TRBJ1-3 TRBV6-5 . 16 TGTGCCAGCAGTTACTCAGGCAGGGGCGCGAGAAACACCATATATTTT CASSYSGRGARNTIYF
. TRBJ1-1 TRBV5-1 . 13 TGCGCCAGCAGCTTAGCGGGAAACACTGAAGCTTTCTTT CASSLAGNTEAFF
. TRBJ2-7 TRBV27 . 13 TGTGCCAGCAGTTTATTGGGTACCTACGAGCAGTACTTC CASSLLGTYEQYF
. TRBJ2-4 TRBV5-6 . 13 TGTGCCAGCAGCCAGAGTACAGGGTCCATTCAGTACTTC CASSQSTGSIQYF
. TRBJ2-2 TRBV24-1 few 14 TGTGCCACCAGGGACAACTTGAACACCGGGGAGCTGTTTTTT CATRDNLNTGELFF
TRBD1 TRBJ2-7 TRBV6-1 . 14 TGTGCCAGCAGTGAGGACAGGATCCTCTCCGAGCAGTACTTC CASSEDRILSEQYF
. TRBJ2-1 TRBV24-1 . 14 TGTGCCACCAGTGATGACAACGGTTACAATGAGCAGTTCTTC CATSDDNGYNEQFF
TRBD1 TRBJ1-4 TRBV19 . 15 TGTGCCAGTAGTAGAACAGGGGCTACTAATGAAAAACTGTTTTTT CASSRTGATNEKLFF
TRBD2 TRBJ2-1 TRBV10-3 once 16 TGTGCCATCAGTTCGGGACTAGCGGGAGGGGGAAATGAGCAGTTCTTC CAISSGLAGGGNEQFF
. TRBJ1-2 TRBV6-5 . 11 TGTGCCAGCAGTAAAACAGGGGGCTACACCTTC CASSKTGGYTF
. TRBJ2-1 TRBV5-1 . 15 TGCGCCAGCAGCCCTGCAGGGGCTACGTACAATGAGCAGTTCTTC CASSPAGATYNEQFF
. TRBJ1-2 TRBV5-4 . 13 TGTGCCAGCAGCTCCGGACAGAACTATGGCTACACCTTC CASSSGQNYGYTF
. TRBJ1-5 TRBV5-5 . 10 TGTGCCAGCAGCCCCGGACCCCAGCATTTT CASSPGPQHF
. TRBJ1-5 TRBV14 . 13 TGTGCCAGCAGCCAAGACAGGGGTCAGCCCCAGCATTTT CASSQDRGQPQHF
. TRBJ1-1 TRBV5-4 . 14 TGTGCCAGCAGCCGGCAGGACTCGAACACTGAAGCTTTCTTT CASSRQDSNTEAFF
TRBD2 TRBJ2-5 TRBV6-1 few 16 TGTGCCAGCAGTGGACGCCTACTAGCGTCACAAGAGACCCAGTACTTC CASSGRLLASQETQYF
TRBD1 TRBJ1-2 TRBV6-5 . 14 TGTGCCAGCACAAACCGGGACAGGGGGCATGGCTACACCTTC CASTNRDRGHGYTF
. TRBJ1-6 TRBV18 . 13 TGTGCCAGCTCACCCACCGTTGGTTCACCCCTCCACTTT CASSPTVGSPLHF
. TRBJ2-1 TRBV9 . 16 TGTGCCAGCAGCGTAGGAGGAGGGGGAGGGAGGGATGAGCAGTTCTTC CASSVGGGGGRDEQFF
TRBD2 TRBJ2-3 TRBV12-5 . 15 TGTGCTAGTGGTTCCGGAGCGGGAGGGCCAGATACGCAGTATTTT CASGSGAGGPDTQYF
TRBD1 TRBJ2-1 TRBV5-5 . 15 TGTGCCAGCAGCCTGACTGGGACAGGCTACAATGAGCAGTTCTTC CASSLTGTGYNEQFF
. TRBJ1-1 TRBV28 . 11 TGTGCCAGCCTTGAGAACACTGAAGCTTTCTTT CASLENTEAFF
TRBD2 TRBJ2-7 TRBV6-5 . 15 TGTGCCAGCAGTTACTCTCTGGCGGGGGACTACGAGCAGTACTTC CASSYSLAGDYEQYF
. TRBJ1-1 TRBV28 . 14 TGTGCCAGCAGTCCCTCCGGGGGAACCACTGAAGCTTTCTTT CASSPSGGTTEAFF
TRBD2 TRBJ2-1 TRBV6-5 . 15 TGTGCCAGCAGCGTAGCGGGGATGGGCTATAATGAGCAGTTCTTC CASSVAGMGYNEQFF
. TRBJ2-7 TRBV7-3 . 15 TGTGCCAGCAGCTTAAGTGGGGGGCCTGGGTACGAGCAGTACTTC CASSLSGGPGYEQYF
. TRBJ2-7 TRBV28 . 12 TGTGCCAGCAGAAGTGGGGCCGGGGAGCAGTACTTC CASRSGAGEQYF